The T cell receptor (beta chain) described here comes from a study of Ad26.COV2.S vaccination and SARS-CoV-2 variants. Study-wide background: Among those in the COV1001 Ad26.COV2.S trial arm was the donor.

The CDR3 is 13 residues long. Germline loops: CDR1 GTSNPN, CDR2 SVGIG (reference sequence). Generated by immunoSEQ multiplex PCR, the TCRdb table keeps only in-frame clones and is missing some. There are under 600,000 clones in the sample; about 89% occur only once, and 1.5% to 2% lies in the top ten. Described treatment: 15 to 20 received Ad26.COV2.S at low or high dose, single or two shots; roughly five received placebo; per-sample allocation not given. Day 63 following the first vaccine or placebo injection was when the samples were taken. Recruitment in Boston yielded a donor of adult age, 18-55 years. Vaccine was an Ad26 vector expressing Wuhan-strain SARS-CoV-2 spike.

The chain joins TRBV30 to TRBJ2-1; D may correspond to TRBD1 or TRBD2 (6 bases each). This receptor was taken from a person aged 18 to 65 who received the Ad26.COV2.S COVID-19 vaccine or a placebo. This specimen consisted of peripheral blood, obtained in a trial of Ad26.COV2.S vaccine versus placebo. CDR3 sequence: CAWGRGTYNEQFF. The CDR3 DNA follows: TGTGCGTGGGGGCGGGGAACCTACAATGAGCAGTTCTTC.